The 15 T cell receptor beta chains reported below all come from one sample, sequenced in a study of cytomegalovirus exposure and HLA in healthy donors. PCR involved 60 Vbeta and 13 Jbeta primers. Some clones are missing from TCRdb's copy, which holds only in-frame ones; the method was immunoSEQ multiplex PCR. The repertoire holds 120,000 or so clones, about 73% seen once, with 5.8% in the top ten. Sequenced input: PBMCs. The receptor set was obtained from a woman in her forties or fifties in good health and CMV-seropositive.

This chain uses TRBV6-1 with TRBJ2-3; 10 bases fit TRBD1. Germline V CDR1 and CDR2: MNHNS, SASEGT. Trimming removed 4 bases from V and 2 bases from J; junction bases left unmatched: 9. This CDR3 region has 17 residues. Written as DNA, the CDR3 is TGTGCCAGCAGTGGGCGACAGGGGGCGACCCTCACAGATACGCAGTATTTT. This encodes CASSGRQGATLTDTQYF.

This chain links TRBV18 with TRBJ2-2, with 7 bases matching TRBD2. CDR1 is KGHSH and CDR2 is LQKENI in the germline V gene. CDR3 length: 17 residues. Germline trimming cut 2 bases from V and 1 base from J; bases unmatched to any gene: 7. The CDR3 spells CASSPDPGLRNTGELFF. DNA for the CDR3: TGTGCCAGCTCACCAGACCCGGGACTAAGGAACACCGGGGAGCTGTTTTTT.

The chain has TRBV15 and TRBJ2-5; 8 nucleotides agree with TRBD1. Germline lookup yields CDR1 LNHNV and CDR2 YYDKDF (reference sequence). The length of the CDR3 is 15 residues. Losses at the gene ends were 4 bases for V and 3 bases for J; bases not matched to a gene: 7. This chain's CDR3 is CATSIQGTGEETQYF. The CDR3 DNA follows: TGTGCCACCAGCATCCAGGGGACAGGAGAAGAGACCCAGTACTTC.

This sequence joins TRBV4-3 and TRBJ2-3; TRBD2 might be the D (5 bases). V shed 1 base and J shed 6 bases, with 26 bases lying between them. Germline CDR1 is LGHNA and CDR2 is YSLEER. This CDR3 has 19 residues. The CDR3 region has the DNA TGCGCCAGCAGCCAAGCCCCCCGGGGAGCGGAAATGAAGTGGGATACGCAGTATTTT. It yields the protein CASSQAPRGAEMKWDTQYF.

In this sample, this clone turned up a few times. V and J are TRBV5-4 and TRBJ2-2; D ambiguous. The CDR3 is 15 amino acids. Trimming took off 0 bases at V and 2 bases at J, with 8 bases between the two ends. The V gene's germline CDR1 is SGHNT and CDR2 YYREEE (reference sequence). CDR3 sequence reads: CASSLGAGNTGELFF. The CDR3 region has the DNA TGTGCCAGCAGCTTGGGGGCCGGCAACACCGGGGAGCTGTTTTTT.

V gene TRBV29-1 combines with J gene TRBJ1-1, with D unclear. Deletions cut 5 bases from V and 4 bases from J, with 8 bases between. The CDR3 runs 11 residues. Germline V CDR1 and CDR2: SQVTM, ANQGSEA. The CDR3 nucleotides read TGCAGCGTTATGGAGAGCACTGAAGCTTTCTTT. It translates to CSVMESTEAFF.

The chain combines TRBV7-2 with TRBJ1-5; D might be TRBD1 (6 bases). V was trimmed by 8 bases and J by 2 bases, leaving 10 bases between them. CDR3 size: 13 residues. CDR1 is SGHTA and CDR2 is FQGNSA in the germline V gene. The CDR3 nucleotides read TGTGCCAGCCAGGGGAGGGGCAATCAGCCCCAGCATTTT. It encodes CASQGRGNQPQHF.

The rearrangement links TRBV2 to TRBJ2-3; 10 bases match TRBD2. The CDR3 loop spans 15 amino acids. The germline V gene encodes CDR1 SNHLY and CDR2 FYNNEI. After removal of 8 bases from V and 0 bases from J, the junction contained 5 bases not matched to a gene. The CDR3 DNA reads TGTGCCAGCCTTACTAGCGGGGCTAGCACAGATACGCAGTATTTT. Its protein product is CASLTSGASTDTQYF.

This chain uses TRBV19 with TRBJ1-1; unclear D gene. The germline gives CDR1 LNHDA, CDR2 SQIVND (reference sequence). V was cut by 8 bases and J by 1 base, with 17 bases left in between. The CDR3 extends over 15 amino acids. The CDR3 sequence is CASSVSYEENTEAFF. The CDR3 DNA follows: TGTGCCAGTTCCGTTAGTTATGAGGAGAACACTGAAGCTTTCTTT.

V gene TRBV19 combines with J gene TRBJ2-7, with TRBD1 as a possible D gene (6 bases). V gave up 4 bases and J gave up 2 bases, with 12 bases separating them. The CDR3 is 14 amino acids. CDR1 is LNHDA and CDR2 is SQIVND in the germline V gene (reference sequence). CDR3 amino acids: CASSTLDSTYEQYF. The CDR3 nucleotides read TGTGCCAGTAGTACATTGGACAGCACCTACGAGCAGTACTTC. Supplemented by reference TRBV19 and TRBJ2-7, the full variable domain reads DGGITQSPKYLFRKEGQNVTLSCEQNLNHDAMYWYRQDPGQGLRLIYYSQIVNDFQKGDIAEGYSVSREKKESFPLTVTSAQKNPTAFYLCASSTLDSTYEQYFGPGTRLTVT.

This clone was seen only a few times. The V call is TRBV5-8, the J call TRBJ2-1; TRBD2 aligns across 8 bases. The CDR3 consists of 15 residues. Germline-derived CDR1 and CDR2 are SGHTS and YDEGEE. Trimming cost V 5 bases and J 3 bases; bases outside gene matches: 7. For the CDR3, the DNA is TGTGCCAGCAGTCGCGGGCTAGCGGGCTACAATGAGCAGTTCTTC. As protein: CASSRGLAGYNEQFF.

This clone was recorded only once. V usage is TRBV5-6 and J usage is TRBJ2-5; TRBD2 is a possible D gene (6 bases). This CDR3 has 16 residues. CDR1 and CDR2 from the germline V gene are SGHDT and YYEEEE. V lost 6 bases and J lost 3, with 21 bases in between. CDR3 loop: CASTIQAGWGEETQYF. For the CDR3, the DNA is TGTGCCAGCACCATTCAGGCTGGGTGGGGGGAAGAGACCCAGTACTTC. The variable domain in full, with the rest retrieved from reference TRBV5-6 and TRBJ2-5, is DAGVTQSPTHLIKTRGQQVTLRCSPKSGHDTVSWYQQALGQGPQFIFQYYEEEERQRGNFPDRFSGHQFPNYSSELNVNALLLGDSALYLCASTIQAGWGEETQYFGPGTRLLVL.

V gene TRBV2 combines with J gene TRBJ2-5; TRBD2 agrees at 10 bases. CDR1 and CDR2 from the germline V gene are SNHLY and FYNNEI. CDR3 length equals 16 residues. J lost 4 bases, V lost 3 bases, and 8 bases had no gene match. This CDR3 reads CASSEASGGRGETQYF. DNA for the CDR3: TGTGCCAGCAGTGAGGCTAGCGGGGGACGTGGAGAGACCCAGTACTTC.

The V call is TRBV5-6, the J call TRBJ1-6; 8 nucleotides line up with TRBD1. The CDR3 has 16 residues. V was clipped by 2 bases and J by 10 bases; unmatched bases: 11. CDR1 and CDR2 (germline): SGHDT, YYEEEE. CDR3 coding DNA: TGTGCCAGCAGCTTAAGAAGGGACAGGAGGGGCTCACCCCTCCACTTT. This translates into CASSLRRDRRGSPLHF.

The chain recombines TRBV5-6 with TRBJ1-2, with 7 bases lining up with TRBD1. Looked up from germline, CDR1 is SGHDT and CDR2 is YYEEEE. The CDR3 covers 13 residues. V dropped 4 bases and J dropped 8; count of bases not matched to a gene: 8. The CDR3 reads CASSQNDRVGYTF. In DNA, the CDR3 is TGTGCCAGCAGCCAAAATGACAGGGTCGGCTACACCTTC. Full variable domain (outside the CDR3, taken from reference TRBV5-6 and TRBJ1-2): DAGVTQSPTHLIKTRGQQVTLRCSPKSGHDTVSWYQQALGQGPQFIFQYYEEEERQRGNFPDRFSGHQFPNYSSELNVNALLLGDSALYLCASSQNDRVGYTFGSGTRLTVV.